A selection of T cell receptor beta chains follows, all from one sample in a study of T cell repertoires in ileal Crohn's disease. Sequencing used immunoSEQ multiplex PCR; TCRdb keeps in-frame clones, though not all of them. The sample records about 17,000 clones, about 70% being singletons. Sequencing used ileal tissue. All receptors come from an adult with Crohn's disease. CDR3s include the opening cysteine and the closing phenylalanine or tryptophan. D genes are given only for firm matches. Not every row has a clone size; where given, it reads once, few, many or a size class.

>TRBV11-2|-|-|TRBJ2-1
TGTGCCAGCAGCTTAGGGTTCAATGAGCAGTTCTTC
CASSLGFNEQFF
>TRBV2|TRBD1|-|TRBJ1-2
TGTGCCAGCAGTGCCCTAAAGGGGACAGGGGAGCGAGGCTACACCTTC
CASSALKGTGERGYTF
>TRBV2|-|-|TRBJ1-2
TGTGCCAGCAGTGAAGCATGGGGACAAGGTGGCTACACCTTC
CASSEAWGQGGYTF
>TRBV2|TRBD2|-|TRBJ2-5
TGTGCCAGCACCAGGGAGGGGACCCAGTACTTC
CASTREGTQYF
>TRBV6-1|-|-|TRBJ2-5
TGTGCCAGCAGTTCCCCGGGCCCCAGGAAGACCCAGTACTTC
CASSSPGPRKTQYF
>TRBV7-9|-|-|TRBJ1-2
TGTGCCAGCAGCTCAGATGACAGGAGTGGCTACACCTTC
CASSSDDRSGYTF
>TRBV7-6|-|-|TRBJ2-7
TGTGCCAGCAGCTTATCCTCCGGGACCCCGAGCTCCTACGAGCAGTACTTC
CASSLSSGTPSSYEQYF
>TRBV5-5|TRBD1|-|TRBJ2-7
TGTGCCAGCAGCCCCGGGCCGAGGACAGGGACTCTCGAGCAGTACTTC
CASSPGPRTGTLEQYF
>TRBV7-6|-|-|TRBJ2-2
TGTGCCAGCAGCCCCGAGGCGGGCTGGGCCGGGAACACCGGGGAGCTGTTTTTT
CASSPEAGWAGNTGELFF
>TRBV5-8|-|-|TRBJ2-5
TGTGCCAGCAGCCGGATGGGATTGCGGGAGACCCAGTACTTC
CASSRMGLRETQYF
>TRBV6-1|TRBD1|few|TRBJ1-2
TGTGCCAGCAGTGCCGACAGGGGTGGCTACACCTTC
CASSADRGGYTF
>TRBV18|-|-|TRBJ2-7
TGTGCCAGCTCACCAAGGCAATCCTACGAGCAGTACTTC
CASSPRQSYEQYF
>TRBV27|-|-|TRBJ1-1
TGTGCCAGCAGTTTAAGGGGGTCCACTGAAGCTTTCTTT
CASSLRGSTEAFF
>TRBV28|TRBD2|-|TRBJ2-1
TGTGCCAGCAGTTTTAGCGGGAGCCGACACAATGAGCAGTTCTTC
CASSFSGSRHNEQFF
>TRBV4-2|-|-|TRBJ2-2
TGTGCCAGCAGCCCCCGGGGAGGATCGAACACCGGGGAGCTGTTTTTT
CASSPRGGSNTGELFF
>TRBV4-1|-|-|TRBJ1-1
TGCGCCAGCAGCCAAGATCGAAAAGCTTGGGGCGGTGGCACTGAAGCTTTCTTT
CASSQDRKAWGGGTEAFF
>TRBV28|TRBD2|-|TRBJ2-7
TGTGCCAGCAGGACTAGCGGGAGGGCCTTGACCTACGAGCAGTACTTC
CASRTSGRALTYEQYF
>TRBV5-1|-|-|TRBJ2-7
TGCGCCAGCAGCTTGGTAGGCAGCAGGACCTACGAGCAGTACTTC
CASSLVGSRTYEQYF
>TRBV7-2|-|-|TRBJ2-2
TGTGCCAGCAGCCCTAGTCGGGACACCGGGGAGCTGTTTTTT
CASSPSRDTGELFF
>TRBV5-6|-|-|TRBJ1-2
TGTGCCAGCAGCTTGGAACAGTTTGTTGGCTACACCTTC
CASSLEQFVGYTF
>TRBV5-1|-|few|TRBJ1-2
TGCGCCAGCAGCCAAGGGGGTGGGTATGGCTACACCTTC
CASSQGGGYGYTF
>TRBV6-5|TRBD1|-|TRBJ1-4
TGTGCCAGCAGTTACAGGAAGGGGGCAGGCGAAAAACTGTTTTTT
CASSYRKGAGEKLFF
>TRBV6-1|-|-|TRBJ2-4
TGTGCCAGCACCGACGGGGATATCAAAAACATTCAGTACTTC
CASTDGDIKNIQYF
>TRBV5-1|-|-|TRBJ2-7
TGCGCCAGCCGATTGCGGGACGAGCAGTACTTC
CASRLRDEQYF
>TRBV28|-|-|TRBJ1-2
TGTGCCAGCAGTTATTATGGCAGCGGAAATGGCTACACCTTC
CASSYYGSGNGYTF
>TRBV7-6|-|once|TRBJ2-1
TGTGCCAGCAGCTTAGCCCCAACGGGGGCAGGTGAGCAGTTCTTC
CASSLAPTGAGEQFF
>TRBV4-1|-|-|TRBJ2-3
TGCGCCAGCAGCCACCAGCTCTCTAGCACAGATACGCAGTATTTT
CASSHQLSSTDTQYF
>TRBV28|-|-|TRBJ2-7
TGTGCCAGCAGTCTCGGGACCCCGTCCTACGAGCAGTACTTC
CASSLGTPSYEQYF
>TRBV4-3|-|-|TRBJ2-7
TGCGCCAGCAGCCAAGATCGCCTCGCAGAGCAGTACTTC
CASSQDRLAEQYF
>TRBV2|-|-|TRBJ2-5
TGTGCCAGCAGGGCCTCCCGATCGCAAGAGACCCAGTACTTC
CASRASRSQETQYF
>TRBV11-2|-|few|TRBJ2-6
TGTGCCAGCAGCTTAGGGGCCGGGGGCTCTGGGGCCAACGTCCTGACTTTC
CASSLGAGGSGANVLTF
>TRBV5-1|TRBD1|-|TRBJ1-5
TGCGCCAGCAGCACGGGACAGTTAGATCAGCCCCAGCATTTT
CASSTGQLDQPQHF
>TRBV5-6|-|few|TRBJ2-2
TGTGCCAGCAGCTCTACCTTTGGACGTAACACCGGGGAGCTGTTTTTT
CASSSTFGRNTGELFF
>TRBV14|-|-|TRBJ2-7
TGTGCCAGCAGCCAAGAGGTGCGGCGGACCTCTGAGCAGTACTTC
CASSQEVRRTSEQYF
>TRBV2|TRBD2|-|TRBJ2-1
TGTGCCAGCAGTGAGGGGACTAAGCAGTTCTTC
CASSEGTKQFF
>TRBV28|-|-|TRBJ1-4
TGTGCCAGCAGTTCTTACTCATACTCTTCGGAGACAACTAATGAAAAACTGTTTTTT
CASSSYSYSSETTNEKLFF
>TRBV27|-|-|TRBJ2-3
TGTGCCAGCAGCTCCGGGACACAGATTAGCACAGATACGCAGTATTTT
CASSSGTQISTDTQYF
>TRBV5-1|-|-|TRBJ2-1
TGCGCCAGCAGCTTTTCCGTTGCTCTGGTGTCATACAATGAGCAGTTCTTC
CASSFSVALVSYNEQFF
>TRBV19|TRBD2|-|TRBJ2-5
TGTGCCAGTAGTATGGGGACTAGCGGTGGGGAGACCCAGTACTTC
CASSMGTSGGETQYF
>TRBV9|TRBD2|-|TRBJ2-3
TGTGCCAGCAGCGTGGGGGGACTAGCGGGAGCTGCAGATACGCAGTATTTT
CASSVGGLAGAADTQYF
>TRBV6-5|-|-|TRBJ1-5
TGTGCCATCCGGCCCAGGGTCGATGGTCAGCCCCAGCATTTT
CAIRPRVDGQPQHF
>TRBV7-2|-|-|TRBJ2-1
TGTGCCAGCAGCTTGACTCAGAGCTCCTACAATGAGCAGTTCTTC
CASSLTQSSYNEQFF
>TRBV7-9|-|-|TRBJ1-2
TGTGCCAGCAGCTTAGGATCAGGTCTTGGCTACACCTTC
CASSLGSGLGYTF
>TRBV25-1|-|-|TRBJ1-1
TGTGCCAGCACCAGGTCCCAGATGGGGACTGAAGCTTTCTTT
CASTRSQMGTEAFF
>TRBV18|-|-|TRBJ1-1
TGTGCCAGCTCACCGGGACAGAACACTGAAGCTTTCTTT
CASSPGQNTEAFF
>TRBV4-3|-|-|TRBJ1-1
TGCGCCAGCAGCCAAGTCCGCACTGGGAGGGGGAAACCGGACGCTTTCTTT
CASSQVRTGRGKPDAFF
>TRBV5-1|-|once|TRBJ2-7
TGCGCCAGCAGCTTGGCGCTGGGGGGAATTAACGAGCAGTACTTC
CASSLALGGINEQYF
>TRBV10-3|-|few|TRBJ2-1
TGTGCCATCAGTGACGAAACAGGGCTCAATGAGCAGTTCTTC
CAISDETGLNEQFF
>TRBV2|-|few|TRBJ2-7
TGTGCCAGCAGTGAAGTGGGCCCAGTTTCGGAGTCGTACTTC
CASSEVGPVSESYF
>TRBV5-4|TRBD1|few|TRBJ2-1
TGTGCCAGCAGCGCGACAGGGACCAACTACAATGAGCAGTTCTTC
CASSATGTNYNEQFF
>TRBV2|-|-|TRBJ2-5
TGTGCCAGCAGTGAAGCTTGGCGTGGGAATCAAGAGACCCAGTACTTC
CASSEAWRGNQETQYF
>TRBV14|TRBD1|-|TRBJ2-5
TGTGCCAGCAGCCAGAACAGGGGGCCGAAGGAGACCCAGTACTTC
CASSQNRGPKETQYF
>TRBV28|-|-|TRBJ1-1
TGTGCCAGCTCCTTCCGGGGGAAGAACACTGAAGCTTTCTTT
CASSFRGKNTEAFF
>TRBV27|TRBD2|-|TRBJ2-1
TGTGCCAGCAGTTTATTTTCGGGAGGGCCTGTACGCAATGAGCAGTTCTTC
CASSLFSGGPVRNEQFF
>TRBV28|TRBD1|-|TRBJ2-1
TGTGCCAGCAGCCCAGGGGGCGCAAGGGCGAATGAGCAGTTCTTC
CASSPGGARANEQFF
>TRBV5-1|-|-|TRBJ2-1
TGCGCCAGCAGCTTGGTGTGGGGGGGCTCGAATGAGCAGTTCTTC
CASSLVWGGSNEQFF
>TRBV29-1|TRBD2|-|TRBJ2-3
TGCAGCGCCGGGACTAGCGGGAGGAAGACAGATACGCAGTATTTT
CSAGTSGRKTDTQYF